The T cell receptor (beta chain) under discussion was sequenced for a study of patients and donors after allogeneic stem cell transplantation. The CDR3 is 16 amino acids. Germline V lookup: CDR1 SGHVS, CDR2 FQNEAQ. The ends lost 6 bases at V and 6 bases at J; junction bases unmatched: 9. TCRdb redid the calling of the RT-PCR reads with MiXCR, one entry per CDR3 protein. The repertoire holds about 57,000 distinct CDR3 sequences, with 13% as singletons. This clonotype was seen more than once but under ten times. The sequence derives from a human donor who was either an allogeneic HSCT recipient or a stem cell or donor lymphocyte infusion donor (not recorded which). It is not recorded whose cells these are; they may come from a transplant donor. The V gene is TRBV7-8, the J gene TRBJ2-3; 13 bases agree with TRBD2. Source material: blood, either unsorted or a sorted T cell fraction (not recorded which). The CDR3 here is CASRPAGLAGWDTQYF. For the CDR3, the DNA is TGTGCCAGCAGACCCGCGGGACTAGCGGGGTGGGATACGCAGTATTTT. Based on the CDR3 plus reference TRBV7-8 and TRBJ2-3, the full variable domain is GAGVSQSPRYKVAKRGQDVALRCDPISGHVSLFWYQQALGQGPEFLTYFQNEAQLDKSGLPSDRFFAERPEGSVSTLKIQRTQQEDSAVYLCASRPAGLAGWDTQYFGPGTRLTVL.